The sequence of this T cell receptor beta chain was determined in a study of human T cells and chemical hapten exposure (dated by TCRdb to the early 2020s). About the full investigation: For sensitization, 2% DPC in acetone was applied to a roughly 2 cm by roughly 2 cm area of upper inner arm skin. Throughout the approximately 26-week study period, patients were also given weekly therapeutic DPC doses on the scalp. Patch testing on the upper back used Finn chambers containing 0.01% DPC, with scoring done after 6 days according to International Contact Dermatitis Research Group standards. Alopecia areata with under or over 50% scalp involvement, alopecia totalis and alopecia universalis were represented in the patient cohort, which was mostly female. The libraries were sequenced as a pool, and the TCR yield per sample differed mostly because of small variations in library volumes within the pool. Peripheral blood TCR repertoire changes were tracked in vivo in alopecia patients during primary and secondary sensitization to the hapten diphenylcyclopropenone (DPC). Blood samples were taken from patients before sensitization (week 0) and at 2, 6 and about 24 weeks after DPC sensitization. Blood for TCR sequencing was provided by twenty-nine alopecia patients at one to four time points (pre-sensitization, 2, 6 and 24 weeks).

Overall study outcomes, separate from this receptor: Expanded TCRs formed significantly more large CDR3 similarity clusters than pre-sensitization or healthy control sets, consistent with antigen-driven responses. DPC sensitization did not change the number of TCRs with a frequency above 1 in 1000, and there was no evidence of changes in global repertoire structure. Repeated subsampling changed both the strength of the expansion versus patch-test correlation and the threshold at which that correlation became significant. Patch test score correlated positively with the number of PT1 expanded TCRs, reaching significance at thresholds 8, 16 and 32 but not at 4. Because all patients had alopecia, a presumed autoimmune disease, the immune response of the patients might differ from that of healthy individuals.

This clonotype was detected ten times or more. Its antigen is not yet known. Base-call qualities are not available, and no considerably larger clone is one nucleotide away. What this sample's time point label stands for: pre-sensitization, week 0. The treatment or condition label, as the study defines it: therapeutic diphenylcyclopropenone sensitization with weekly scalp DPC. Blood at each patch-test visit was drawn before the patch test was applied. Patients were eligible if aged 18 to 70, diagnosed with alopecia and judged suitable for DPC therapy, and pregnant patients were excluded. Total RNA was extracted from unfractionated whole blood that had been collected in Tempus Blood RNA tubes. Library preparation was by RACE. TCRdb lists the instrument as NextSeq 500. During library preparation, unique molecular identifiers were attached to individual cDNA molecules so that TCRs could be counted quantitatively and reproducibly. Each blood RNA sample was used to sequence both TCR alpha and TCR beta chains. Under the source paper's analysis protocol: The median number of TCRs per sample was 85,000 to 100,000, ranging from about 23,224 to 700,000. V, J and CDR3 annotation of the TCR reads was carried out using the Decombinator software suite. For PS versus PT1 abundance plots, all samples were subsampled to the same number of TCRs (28,000). Expanded TCRs were defined as absent before sensitization and observed at least eight times at the 2-week time point. The public sequencing data were trimmed at Q25 with fastp and processed into clonotypes with MiXCR by TCRdb, which kept only in-frame beta chains. Each CDR3 protein appears once, grouped with its most common genes and DNA. These V and J calls derive from TCRdb rather than the authors' analysis. The sample table holds over 300,000 distinct CDR3 sequences, of which 4% to 6% were seen once. Of the sample, about 2.5% is held by the ten largest clones.

This material consisted of whole blood, taken in connection with sensitization to the hapten diphenylcyclopropenone (DPC). The clonotype comes from a woman aged 45-60 years with alopecia areata. Some clones in this sample may be carry-over from other donors' samples.

The DNA sequence reads TGTGCCAGCAGCTTCAAGGCTGAAGCTTTCTTT. It is translated as CASSFKAEAFF. The receptor chain draws on TRBV5-6 and TRBJ1-1, with no confident D gene call. CDR1 and CDR2, per the germline V gene, are SGHDT and YYEEEE. Inclusive of the bounding cysteine and phenylalanine, the CDR3 is 11 residues long. CDR3 DNA is the only sequence kept; it has 33 bases, read in frame from the first base. The junction carries 5 bases between V and J, which are trimmed by 2 bases and 6 bases respectively. The full variable domain, completed from the reference TRBV5-6 and TRBJ1-1 proteins outside the CDR3, reads DAGVTQSPTHLIKTRGQQVTLRCSPKSGHDTVSWYQQALGQGPQFIFQYYEEEERQRGNFPDRFSGHQFPNYSSELNVNALLLGDSALYLCASSFKAEAFFGQGTRLTVV.